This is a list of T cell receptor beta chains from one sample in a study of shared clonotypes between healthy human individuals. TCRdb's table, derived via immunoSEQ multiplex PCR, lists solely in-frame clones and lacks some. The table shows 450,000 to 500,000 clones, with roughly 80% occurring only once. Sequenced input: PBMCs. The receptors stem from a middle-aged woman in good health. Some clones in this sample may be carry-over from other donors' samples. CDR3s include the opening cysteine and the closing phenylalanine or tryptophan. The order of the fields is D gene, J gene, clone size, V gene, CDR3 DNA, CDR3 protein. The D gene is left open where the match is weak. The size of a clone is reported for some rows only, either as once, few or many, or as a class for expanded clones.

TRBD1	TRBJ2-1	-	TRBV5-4	TGTGCCAGCAGCTTGGGCGGGACAGGGGGCAATGAGCAGTTCTTC	CASSLGGTGGNEQFF
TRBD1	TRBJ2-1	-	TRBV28	TGTGCCAGCAGTCTACCGGGACAGGGTGGTGTGCAGTTCTTC	CASSLPGQGGVQFF
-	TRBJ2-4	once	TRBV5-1	TGCGCCAGCAGCGTGACAGGAGCCCAAAACATTCAGTACTTC	CASSVTGAQNIQYF
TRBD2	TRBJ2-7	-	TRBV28	TGTGCCAGCAGTTTGGGCGGGGGTCCCTACGAGCAGTACTTC	CASSLGGGPYEQYF
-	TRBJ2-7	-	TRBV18	TGTGCCAGCTCACCACTTTCGGACTTTCACTACGAGCAGTACTTC	CASSPLSDFHYEQYF
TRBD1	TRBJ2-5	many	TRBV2	TGTGCCAGCAGCCCGGGACAGGGGGCGCTTGGGACCCAGTACTTC	CASSPGQGALGTQYF
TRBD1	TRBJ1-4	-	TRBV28	TGTGCCAGCAGTATGCAAAGCCCTAGGGACAGGGTCGGTGAAAAACTGTTTTTT	CASSMQSPRDRVGEKLFF
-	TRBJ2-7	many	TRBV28	TGTGCCAGCCGACTTTGGAGCTCCTACGAGCAGTACTTC	CASRLWSSYEQYF
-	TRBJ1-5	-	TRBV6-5	TGTGCCAGCAGCTCAACCGAAAATCAGCCCCAGCATTTT	CASSSTENQPQHF
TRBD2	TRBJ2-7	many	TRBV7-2	TGTGCCAGCAGCTTAGGTGGGGGGGTTTTCTTC	CASSLGGGVFF
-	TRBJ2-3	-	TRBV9	TGTGCCAGCAGCGCGACTAGAGTCCTTGATACGCAGTATTTT	CASSATRVLDTQYF
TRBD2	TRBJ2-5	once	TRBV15	TGTGCCACCAGCAGAGGACTAGCGTCCCAAGAGACCCAGTACTTC	CATSRGLASQETQYF
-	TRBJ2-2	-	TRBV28	TGTGCCAGCAGATCCCCCGGGGACACCGGGGAGCTGTTTTTT	CASRSPGDTGELFF
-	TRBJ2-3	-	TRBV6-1	TGTGCCAGCAGTGAAGGGGGGAGGGGGTCAGATACGCAGTATTTT	CASSEGGRGSDTQYF
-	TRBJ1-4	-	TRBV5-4	TGTGCCAGCAGTCAAGCCAAAAGCACTAATGAAAAACTGTTTTTT	CASSQAKSTNEKLFF
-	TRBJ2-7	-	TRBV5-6	TGTGCCAGCAGCTCGGGTCTTAGTTCCTACGAGCAGTACTTC	CASSSGLSSYEQYF
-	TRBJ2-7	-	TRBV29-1	TGTAGCGTTGACGCGGGACTTCTGACAACCTACGAGCAGTACTTC	CSVDAGLLTTYEQYF
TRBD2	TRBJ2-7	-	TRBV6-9	TGTGCCAGCACTTACGGGCTAGCGGGAGCTTACGAGCAGTACTTC	CASTYGLAGAYEQYF
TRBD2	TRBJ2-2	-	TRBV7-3	TGTGCCAGCAGCCCACTGACTAGCGGGATTACCGGGGAGCTGTTTTTT	CASSPLTSGITGELFF
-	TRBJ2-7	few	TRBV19	TGTGCCACCACCGGAGACACCTCCTACGAGCAGTACTTC	CATTGDTSYEQYF
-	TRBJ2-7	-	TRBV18	TGTGCCAGCTCACCTTCGACAGGACCCTACGAGCAGTACTTC	CASSPSTGPYEQYF
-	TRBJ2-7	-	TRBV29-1	TGCAGCGTTGATCCAGGGGAAGGGTCCTACGAGCAGTACTTC	CSVDPGEGSYEQYF
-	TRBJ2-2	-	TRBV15	TGTGCCACCAGCAGGGCTAGCGGGGAGCTGTTTTTT	CATSRASGELFF
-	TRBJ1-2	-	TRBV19	TGTGCCAGTAGTTTCGGGGGTCTTGGCTACACCTTC	CASSFGGLGYTF
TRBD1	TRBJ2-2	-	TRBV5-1	TGCGCCAGCACCCCAGGGGGCGGTGAGACCGGGGAGCTGTTTTTT	CASTPGGGETGELFF
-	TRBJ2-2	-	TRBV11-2	TGTGCCAGCAGTCCCACAGGGTCCGGCGGGGAGCTGTTTTTT	CASSPTGSGGELFF
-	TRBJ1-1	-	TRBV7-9	TGTGCCAGCAGCTTAGCGCATAATGGGAACACTGAAGCTTTCTTT	CASSLAHNGNTEAFF
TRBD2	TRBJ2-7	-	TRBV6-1	TGTGCCAGCAGTTCGGCTTGGACTAGCGGGGCGGAGCAGTACTTC	CASSSAWTSGAEQYF
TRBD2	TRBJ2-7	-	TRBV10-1	TGCGCCAGCAGTGAGTATAGGGAGGGATACGAGCAGTACTTC	CASSEYREGYEQYF
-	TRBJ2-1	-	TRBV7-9	TGTGCCAGCAGTTCCCGGGACTCCTACCTTAATGAGCAGTTCTTC	CASSSRDSYLNEQFF
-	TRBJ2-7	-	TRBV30	TGTGCCTGCTGGGGGGTATACAACGAGCAGTACTTC	CACWGVYNEQYF
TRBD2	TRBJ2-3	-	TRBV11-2	TGTGCCAGCAGCTTAGACGGCGGGAGGGCCACAGATACGCAGTATTTT	CASSLDGGRATDTQYF
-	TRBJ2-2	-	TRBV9	TGTGCCAGCAGCGTAGGAGTCTACACCGGGGAGCTGTTTTTT	CASSVGVYTGELFF
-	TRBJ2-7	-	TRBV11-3	TGTGCCAGCAGCTCGGACAGTTACGAGCAGTACTTC	CASSSDSYEQYF
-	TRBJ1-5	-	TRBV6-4	TGTGCCAGCAGTGACCTACGATGTACAGGTAAGGGGGATCAGCCCCAGCATTTT	CASSDLRCTGKGDQPQHF
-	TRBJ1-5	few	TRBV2	TGTGCCAGCAGTGAAGAGGGGCCCCAGCATTTT	CASSEEGPQHF
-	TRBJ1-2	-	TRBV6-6	TGTGCCAGCAGTTACTCGATAACTGGGAGCTACACCTTC	CASSYSITGSYTF
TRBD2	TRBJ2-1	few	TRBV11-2	TGTGCCAGCAGCTTAGATCGGTCTAGCGGGAGGGACAATGAGCAGTTCTTC	CASSLDRSSGRDNEQFF
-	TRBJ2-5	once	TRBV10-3	TGTGCCATCAGAGAGCGGAGTCAAGAGACCCAGTACTTC	CAIRERSQETQYF
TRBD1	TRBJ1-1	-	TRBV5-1	TGCGCCAGCAGCCTCCGGACAGGGTCCAACACTGAAGCTTTCTTT	CASSLRTGSNTEAFF
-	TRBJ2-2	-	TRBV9	TGTGCCAGCAGCGTAGCGGGCGGCACCGGGGAGCTGTTTTTT	CASSVAGGTGELFF
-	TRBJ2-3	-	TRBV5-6	TGTGCCAGCAGCACTGAGGGGGATACGCAGTATTTT	CASSTEGDTQYF
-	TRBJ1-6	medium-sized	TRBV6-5	TGTGCCAGCAGTTACGGGGGTGGGATCCATAATTCACCCCTCCACTTT	CASSYGGGIHNSPLHF
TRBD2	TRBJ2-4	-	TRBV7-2	TGTGCCAGCAGCTTAGTCGGGGCGGTAGCGGGAGGGAACATTCAGTACTTC	CASSLVGAVAGGNIQYF
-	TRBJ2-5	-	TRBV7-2	TGTGCCAGCAGCTTAGGGTCCAGCAGTCAAGAGACCCAGTACTTC	CASSLGSSSQETQYF
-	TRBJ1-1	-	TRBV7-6	TGTGCCAGCAGCTACAGGTGGAAGAACACTGAAGCTTTCTTT	CASSYRWKNTEAFF
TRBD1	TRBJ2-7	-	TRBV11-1	TGTGCCAGCAGCTCCAGACAGGGGAACGAGCAGTACTTC	CASSSRQGNEQYF
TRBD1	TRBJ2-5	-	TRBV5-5	TGTGCCAGCAGCTCCGGACAGGTCCAAGAGACCCAGTACTTC	CASSSGQVQETQYF
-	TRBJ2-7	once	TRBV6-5	TGTGCCAGCAGTTACTCGTTCACTAGCTCCTACGAGCAGTACTTC	CASSYSFTSSYEQYF